The 25 T cell receptor beta chains reported below all come from one sample, sequenced in a study of blood T cell repertoires in COVID-19. Method: immunoSEQ multiplex PCR; TCRdb's copy keeps in-frame clones and lacks some. The table records approximately 150,000 clones, approximately 84% of them present only once. The sample taken for sequencing was peripheral blood. These receptors were collected from a woman in her fifties or sixties with acute or convalescent COVID-19.

V usage is TRBV18 and J usage is TRBJ2-1, with D possibly matching TRBD2 (6 bases). From germline, CDR1 is KGHSH and CDR2 LQKENI. The CDR3 runs 13 residues. V was cut by 6 bases and J by 7 bases, with 13 bases left in between. The CDR3 protein is CASSPPSGNEQFF. In nucleotides, the CDR3 is TGTGCCAGCTCCCCCCCCAGCGGGAATGAGCAGTTCTTC. Full variable domain (remainder filled in from reference TRBV18 and TRBJ2-1): NAGVMQNPRHLVRRRGQEARLRCSPMKGHSHVYWYRQLPEEGLKFMVYLQKENIIDESGMPKERFSAEFPKEGPSILRIQQVVRGDSAAYFCASSPPSGNEQFFGPGTRLTVL.

The chain links TRBV28 to TRBJ2-1, with 10 bases lining up with TRBD1. This CDR3 region has 13 residues. Germline trimming cut 4 bases from V and 12 bases from J; bases unmatched to any gene: 6. Germline V gene sequence: CDR1 MDHEN, CDR2 SYDVKM. This chain's CDR3 is CASSSGQGSWQFF. The CDR3 DNA sequence: TGTGCCAGCAGTTCGGGACAGGGGTCGTGGCAGTTCTTC.

The CDR3 DNA sequence: TGTGCCAGCAGCTTGGGGCAGGGATTAAACATTCAGTACTTC. Its translation: CASSLGQGLNIQYF. V is TRBV5-4 and J is TRBJ2-4; D may be TRBD1 (5 bases). The germline gives CDR1 SGHNT, CDR2 YYREEE (reference sequence). With 0 bases removed from V and 6 bases from J, the gap between germline ends came to 10 bases. The CDR3 totals 14 residues.

The gene calls are TRBV5-1 and TRBJ2-1; 12 bases match TRBD2. The germline V gene encodes CDR1 SGHRS and CDR2 YFSETQ. CDR3 length: 14 residues. With V trimmed by 4 bases and J by 9 bases, 5 bases remained unmatched. CDR3 bases: TGCGCCAGCAGCCCGAAACTAGCGGGAGGTGAGCAGTTCTTC. Amino acids: CASSPKLAGGEQFF.

This clone has only a few counts. The gene calls are TRBV19 and TRBJ1-1; D might be TRBD1 (5 bases). The V end was cut by 5 bases, the J end by 1 base, with 14 bases between. The CDR3 runs to 15 residues. CDR1 is LNHDA and CDR2 is SQIVND in the germline V gene (reference sequence). The CDR3 protein is CASSATRVWNTEAFF. CDR3 DNA sequence: TGTGCCAGTAGTGCCACCAGGGTCTGGAACACTGAAGCTTTCTTT.

The gene calls are TRBV27 and TRBJ2-1; 8 bases match TRBD2. Germline CDR1 MNHEY, CDR2 SMNVEV (reference sequence). CDR3 size: 15 residues. V was clipped by 7 bases and J by 3 bases; unmatched bases: 8. The CDR3 reads CASMGLAGYYNEQFF. In DNA form, the CDR3 reads TGTGCCAGCATGGGTCTAGCGGGTTACTACAATGAGCAGTTCTTC.

The V call is TRBV30, the J call TRBJ2-1, with D uncertain. V lost 3 bases, J lost 8 bases, and 11 bases lay in between. CDR1 GTSNPN and CDR2 SVGIG come from the germline V gene (reference sequence). The CDR3 is made up of 12 amino acids. CDR3 in amino acids: CAWRGAIHEQFF. The CDR3 coding sequence is TGTGCCTGGAGAGGAGCAATCCATGAGCAGTTCTTC.

V is TRBV11-1 and J is TRBJ2-7; TRBD2 matches at 11 bases. The trim removed 3 bases at V and 6 bases at J, leaving 7 bases unmatched. The length of the CDR3 is 15 residues. Germline CDR1 reads SGHAT; CDR2 reads FQDESV (reference sequence). The CDR3 is CASSFELAGDGEQYF. The DNA for the CDR3 is TGTGCCAGCAGCTTCGAACTAGCGGGAGACGGCGAGCAGTACTTC.

This clone was picked up a small number of times. The rearrangement uses TRBV19 and TRBJ1-2; no definite D call. The CDR3 totals 14 residues. V lost 3 bases to trimming and J lost 4 bases, with 12 bases between them. Germline CDR1 and CDR2: LNHDA and SQIVND (reference sequence). The CDR3 is CASSIFLSSYGYTF. The CDR3 bases are TGTGCCAGTAGTATTTTCCTCTCGTCCTATGGCTACACCTTC.

This chain uses TRBV27 with TRBJ2-5, with TRBD2 matching 9 bases. V lost 0 bases, J lost 3 bases, and 8 bases stayed unmatched. The CDR3 spans 17 residues. Germline CDR1 is MNHEY and CDR2 is SMNVEV (reference sequence). In DNA, the CDR3 is TGTGCCAGCAGTTTATCAAGGCTAGCGGGATCCAAAGAGACCCAGTACTTC. It specifies CASSLSRLAGSKETQYF.

The chain is built from TRBV3-1 (or the pseudogene TRBV3-2) and TRBJ1-4; the D is unclear. The ends were cut back, 3 bases at V and 7 bases at J, with 12 bases in the middle. The CDR3 is 14 amino acids. Germline-derived CDR1 and CDR2 are LGHDT and YNNKEL (reference sequence). CDR3 bases: TGTGCCAGCAGCCAGAGGTCAGAAACTGAAAAACTGTTTTTT. It encodes CASSQRSETEKLFF.

The chain employs TRBV5-6 and TRBJ2-1, with D perhaps matching TRBD2 (6 bases). Germline lookup yields CDR1 SGHDT and CDR2 YYEEEE. CDR3 length: 16 residues. Trimming cost V 0 bases and J 3 bases, with 13 bases left between them. The CDR3 coding sequence is TGTGCCAGCAGCTTGGTCCCCCGGGACTTCTACAATGAGCAGTTCTTC. This codes for CASSLVPRDFYNEQFF.

This clone has just a few counts. The chain links TRBV27 to TRBJ1-1, with D unclear. Looked up from germline, CDR1 is MNHEY and CDR2 is SMNVEV (reference sequence). The CDR3 spans 15 residues. Trimming took 2 bases from V and 2 from J, leaving 12 bases between them. CDR3 loop: CASSLRRQINTEAFF. In DNA form, the CDR3 reads TGTGCCAGCAGTTTAAGGCGGCAGATTAACACTGAAGCTTTCTTT.

A few counts support this clone. This sequence joins TRBV7-2 and TRBJ2-1; 9 bases map to TRBD1. Germline values: CDR1 SGHTA, CDR2 FQGNSA. V trimming: 7 bases; J trimming: 4 bases; junction bases outside the gene matches: 14. There are 17 residues in the CDR3. The CDR3 DNA is TGTGCCAGCATGGGACAGGGAAGAGGAAGATCTTACAATGAGCAGTTCTTC. Translating it yields CASMGQGRGRSYNEQFF. Together with reference TRBV7-2 and TRBJ2-1, the CDR3 gives the full variable domain: GAGVSQSPSNKVTEKGKDVELRCDPISGHTALYWYRQSLGQGLEFLIYFQGNSAPDKSGLPSDRFSAERTGGSVSTLTIQRTQQEDSAVYLCASMGQGRGRSYNEQFFGPGTRLTVL.

This clone has just a few counts. The rearrangement links TRBV30 to TRBJ2-7, with D perhaps TRBD1 (5 bases). Germline V gene sequence: CDR1 GTSNPN, CDR2 SVGIG (reference sequence). This CDR3 has 16 residues. The germline V and J ends were trimmed by 1 base and 3 bases, with 19 bases remaining between them. CDR3 in amino acids: CAWSGRTLGTFYEQYF. The CDR3 DNA sequence: TGTGCCTGGAGTGGTCGGACACTTGGTACTTTCTACGAGCAGTACTTC.

The chain is built from TRBV19 and TRBJ1-5, with D uncertain. CDR1 and CDR2 from the germline V gene are LNHDA and SQIVND (reference sequence). V lost 3 bases and J 4 bases, leaving 13 bases between the germline ends. The CDR3 contains 15 residues. CDR3 amino acids: CASSIRGSGNQPQHF. The CDR3 DNA sequence: TGTGCCAGTAGTATTCGGGGTAGTGGGAATCAGCCCCAGCATTTT.

The chain uses TRBV19 and TRBJ2-7; TRBD1 matches at 7 bases. The CDR3 is 14 amino acids. Germline CDR1 and CDR2: LNHDA and SQIVND (reference sequence). V dropped 4 bases and J dropped 6; count of bases not matched to a gene: 9. The CDR3 sequence is CASSTLQGFGEQYF. CDR3 sequence (DNA): TGTGCCAGTAGTACCCTACAGGGGTTCGGCGAGCAGTACTTC.

In this sample, this clone turned up once. The chain recombines TRBV5-1 with TRBJ1-2; D is unclear. The CDR3 runs to 13 residues. V lost 1 base, J lost 4 bases, and 8 bases lay in between. Germline V gene sequence: CDR1 SGHRS, CDR2 YFSETQ. CDR3 sequence (DNA): TGCGCCAGCAGCTTGAGGACTCTCTATGGCTACACCTTC. This encodes CASSLRTLYGYTF.

This clone has just a few counts. The chain employs TRBV25-1 and TRBJ2-2; D perhaps matches TRBD2 (5 bases). Trimming removed 5 bases from V and 1 base from J, with 8 bases in between. This CDR3 region has 14 residues. Germline CDR1 is MGHDK and CDR2 is SYGVNS. CDR3 region: CASSYGMNTGELFF. The CDR3 DNA reads as TGTGCCAGCAGTTACGGGATGAACACCGGGGAGCTGTTTTTT.

The chain uses TRBV10-3 and TRBJ2-2; D is ambiguous. The V and J ends lost 10 bases and 0 bases respectively, with 6 bases between them. This CDR3 has 12 residues. Germline CDR1 ENHRY, CDR2 SYGVKD. CDR3 sequence (DNA): TGTGCCACCACAGCGAACACCGGGGAGCTGTTTTTT. Translation gives CATTANTGELFF.

The chain uses TRBV11-2 and TRBJ1-4; 7 positions agree with TRBD1. The CDR3 loop spans 15 amino acids. V lost 1 base to trimming and J lost 5 bases; unmatched junction nucleotides: 4. CDR1 SGHAT and CDR2 FQNNGV come from the germline V gene. CDR3 residues: CASSLGGTANEKLFF. Here the CDR3 DNA reads TGTGCCAGCAGCTTAGGGGGGACAGCGAATGAAAAACTGTTTTTT.

The chain couples TRBV14 to TRBJ2-1, with TRBD2 matching over 12 bases. The CDR3 totals 15 residues. J gave up 10 bases and V 1 base, and 5 bases lay outside the gene matches. Germline lookup yields CDR1 SGHDN and CDR2 FVKESK. CDR3 sequence (DNA): TGTGCCAGCAGCCAAGGACTAGCGGGAGTTCGGGAGCAGTTCTTC. It codes for CASSQGLAGVREQFF.

The chain has TRBV5-6 and TRBJ2-1; TRBD2 matches 7 bases. This CDR3 has 14 residues. The V and J ends lost 0 bases and 9 bases, in that order; junction bases with no gene match: 6. CDR1 and CDR2 (germline): SGHDT, YYEEEE. The DNA of the CDR3 is TGTGCCAGCAGCTTGGTGGCGGGAGAGGGTGAGCAGTTCTTC. Its protein product is CASSLVAGEGEQFF.

V gene TRBV27 combines with J gene TRBJ2-3; D perhaps matches TRBD2 (6 bases). The V gene's germline CDR1 is MNHEY and CDR2 SMNVEV (reference sequence). This CDR3 spans 15 amino acids. Trimming cost V 4 bases and J 4 bases, with 15 bases left between them. The CDR3 sequence: CASSWRLELSDTQYF. The DNA of the CDR3 is TGTGCCAGCAGTTGGAGACTAGAGCTATCAGATACGCAGTATTTT.

The V gene is TRBV15, the J gene TRBJ2-7, with D perhaps matching TRBD2 (6 bases). V shed 7 bases and J shed 0 bases, with 25 bases lying between them. Germline CDR1 LNHNV, CDR2 YYDKDF (reference sequence). The CDR3 contains 18 residues. CDR3 sequence reads: CATNHRHKWDWYSYEQYF. CDR3 nucleotides: TGTGCCACCAACCACCGACATAAATGGGACTGGTACTCCTACGAGCAGTACTTC.